This TCR beta chain appears in the sequencing data of a study of CD8 T cells in Susac syndrome. Study results and limitations: It was acknowledged in the study that its TCR sequencing and HLA analysis involved a relatively small number of individuals.

CD8+ and CD4+ T cells from blood underwent TCR beta sequencing. TEMRA cells were FACS-enriched and CD8+ and CD4+ T cells negatively isolated. There are 15 residues in the CDR3. The V end was cut by 2 bases, the J end by 2 bases, with 9 bases between. Random hexamers primed reverse transcription of about 0.5 to 1 ug RNA. Amplification of TCR beta CDR3 across 54 Vbeta and 13 Jbeta was performed with immunoSEQ multiplex PCR. MiXCR was run by TCRdb on the immunoSEQ multiplex PCR reads, yielding one entry per CDR3 protein. The sample includes approximately 130,000 distinct CDR3 sequences, approximately 90% of them seen just once. Note on this clonotype: Its antigen is currently unknown.

The rearrangement joins TRBV12-3 or TRBV12-4 to TRBJ2-2; unclear D gene. The receptor's source is a human donor with multiple sclerosis. Material for sequencing was CD8+ T cells from PBMCs. CDR3 DNA sequence: TGTGCCAGCAGTTTAAATGGGGAAAACACCGGGGAGCTGTTTTTT. It is translated as CASSLNGENTGELFF.